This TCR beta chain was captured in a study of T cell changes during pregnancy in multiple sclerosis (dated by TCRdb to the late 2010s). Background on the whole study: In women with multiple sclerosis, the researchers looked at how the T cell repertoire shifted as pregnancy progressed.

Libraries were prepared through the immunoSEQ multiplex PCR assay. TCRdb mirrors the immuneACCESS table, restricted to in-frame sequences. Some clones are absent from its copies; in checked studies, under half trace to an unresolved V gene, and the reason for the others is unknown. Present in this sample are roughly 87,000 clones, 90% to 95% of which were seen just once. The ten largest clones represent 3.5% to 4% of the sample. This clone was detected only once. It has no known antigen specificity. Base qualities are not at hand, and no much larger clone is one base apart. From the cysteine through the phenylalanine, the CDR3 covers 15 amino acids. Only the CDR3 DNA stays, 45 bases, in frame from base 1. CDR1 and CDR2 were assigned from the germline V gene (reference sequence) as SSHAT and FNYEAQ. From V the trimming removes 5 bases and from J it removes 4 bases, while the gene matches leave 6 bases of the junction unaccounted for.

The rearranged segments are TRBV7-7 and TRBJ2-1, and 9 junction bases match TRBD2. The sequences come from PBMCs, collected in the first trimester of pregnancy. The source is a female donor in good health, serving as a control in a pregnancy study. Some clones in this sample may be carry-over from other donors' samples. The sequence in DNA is TGTGCCAGCAGCAGCTTAGCGGGGGATTACAATGAGCAGTTCTTC. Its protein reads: CASSSLAGDYNEQFF.